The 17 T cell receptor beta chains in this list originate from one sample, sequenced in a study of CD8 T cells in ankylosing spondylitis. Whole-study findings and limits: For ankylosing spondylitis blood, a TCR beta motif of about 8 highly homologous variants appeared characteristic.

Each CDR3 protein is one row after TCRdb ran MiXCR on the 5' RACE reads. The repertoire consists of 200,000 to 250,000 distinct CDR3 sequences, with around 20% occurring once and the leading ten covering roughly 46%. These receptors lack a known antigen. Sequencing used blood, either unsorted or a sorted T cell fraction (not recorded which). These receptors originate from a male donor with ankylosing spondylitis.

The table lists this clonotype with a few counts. In DNA, the CDR3 is TGCAGCGCAGCCGGGGCCTCGGGCTCCTACGAGCAGTACTTC. Residues: CSAAGASGSYEQYF. V and J are TRBV29-1 and TRBJ2-7; perhaps D is TRBD1 or TRBD2 (5 bases each). Trimming cost V 7 bases and J 0 bases, with 16 bases left between them. Germline lookup yields CDR1 SQVTM and CDR2 ANQGSEA. This CDR3 is built from 14 residues.

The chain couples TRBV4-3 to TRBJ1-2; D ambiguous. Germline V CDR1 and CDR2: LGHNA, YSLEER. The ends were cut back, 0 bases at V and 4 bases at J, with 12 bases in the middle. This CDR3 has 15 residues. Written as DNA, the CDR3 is TGCGCCAGCAGCCAAGAAATCGAGGGCGGCTATGGCTACACCTTC. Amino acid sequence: CASSQEIEGGYGYTF.

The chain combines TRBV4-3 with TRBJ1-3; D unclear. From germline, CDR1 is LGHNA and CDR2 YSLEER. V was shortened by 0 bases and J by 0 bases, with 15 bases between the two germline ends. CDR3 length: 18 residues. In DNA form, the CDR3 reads TGCGCCAGCAGCCAAGATTTGGGCAGTCTCTACTCTGGAAACACCATATATTTT. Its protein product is CASSQDLGSLYSGNTIYF.

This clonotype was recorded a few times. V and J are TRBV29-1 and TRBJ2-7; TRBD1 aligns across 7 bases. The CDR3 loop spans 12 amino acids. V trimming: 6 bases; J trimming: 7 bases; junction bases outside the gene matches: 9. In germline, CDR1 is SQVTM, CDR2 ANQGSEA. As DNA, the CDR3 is TGCAGCGTAACTAGTCAGGGGGTGGAGCAGTACTTC. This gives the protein CSVTSQGVEQYF.

The CDR3 DNA reads as TGCAGTGCTAGAGGTGGACAGGTGATTGAAGCTTTCTTT. Its translation is CSARGGQVIEAFF. The chain carries TRBV20-1 and TRBJ1-1, with 7 positions matching TRBD1. The J segment lost 7 bases and the V segment lost 1 base, leaving 6 bases of the junction unmatched. The CDR3 extends over 13 amino acids. CDR1 and CDR2 (germline): DFQATT, SNEGSKA (reference sequence).

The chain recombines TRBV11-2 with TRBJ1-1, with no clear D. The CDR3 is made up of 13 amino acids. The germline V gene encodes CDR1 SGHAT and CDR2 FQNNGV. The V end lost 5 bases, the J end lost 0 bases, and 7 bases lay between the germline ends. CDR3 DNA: TGTGCCAGCAGCGGGGTACTGAACACTGAAGCTTTCTTT. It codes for CASSGVLNTEAFF.

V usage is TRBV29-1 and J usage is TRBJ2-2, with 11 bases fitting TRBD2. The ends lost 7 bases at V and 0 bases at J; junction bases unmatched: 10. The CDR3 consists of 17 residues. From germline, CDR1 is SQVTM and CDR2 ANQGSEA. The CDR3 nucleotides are TGCAGCGCCCTACTAGCGGGGGAGCCCTCGAACACCGGGGAGCTGTTTTTT. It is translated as CSALLAGEPSNTGELFF.

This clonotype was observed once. The CDR3 bases are TGTGCCAGCAGCCTCGGGGATTTCAGCTCTGGAAACACCATATATTTT. This codes for CASSLGDFSSGNTIYF. J is TRBJ1-3 and V is TRBV7-6, with D hard to call. Trimming took off 5 bases at V and 0 bases at J, with 14 bases between the two ends. The CDR3 has 16 residues. CDR1 and CDR2 (germline): SGHVS, FNYEAQ. The variable domain in full, completed from reference TRBV7-6 and TRBJ1-3, reads GAGVSQSPRYKVTKRGQDVALRCDPISGHVSLYWYRQALGQGPEFLTYFNYEAQQDKSGLPNDRFSAERPEGSISTLTIQRTEQRDSAMYRCASSLGDFSSGNTIYFGEGSWLTVV.

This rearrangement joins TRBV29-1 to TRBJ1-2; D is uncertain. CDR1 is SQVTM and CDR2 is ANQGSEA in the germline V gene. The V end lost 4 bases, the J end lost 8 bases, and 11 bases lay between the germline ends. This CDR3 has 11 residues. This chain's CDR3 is CSVVGDRGYTF. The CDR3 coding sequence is TGCAGCGTTGTCGGGGATCGAGGCTACACCTTC.

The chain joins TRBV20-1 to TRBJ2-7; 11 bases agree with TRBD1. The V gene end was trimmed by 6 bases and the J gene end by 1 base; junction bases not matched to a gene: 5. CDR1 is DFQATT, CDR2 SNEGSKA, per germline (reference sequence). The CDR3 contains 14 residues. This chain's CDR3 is CSATGQGASYEQYF. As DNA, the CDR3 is TGCAGTGCAACAGGACAGGGGGCGTCCTACGAGCAGTACTTC.

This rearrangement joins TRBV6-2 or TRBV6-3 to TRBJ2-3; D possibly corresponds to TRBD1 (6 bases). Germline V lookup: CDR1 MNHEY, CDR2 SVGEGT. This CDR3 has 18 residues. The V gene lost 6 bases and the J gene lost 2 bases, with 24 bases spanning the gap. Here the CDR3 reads CASSRPFFRDIYTDTQYF. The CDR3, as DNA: TGTGCCAGCAGCAGACCTTTTTTCCGGGACATATACACAGATACGCAGTATTTT.

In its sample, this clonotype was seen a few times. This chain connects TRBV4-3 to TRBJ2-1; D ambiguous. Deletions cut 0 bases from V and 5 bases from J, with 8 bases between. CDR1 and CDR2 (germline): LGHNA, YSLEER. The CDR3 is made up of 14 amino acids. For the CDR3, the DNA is TGCGCCAGCAGCCAAGATCCCCGTAACAATGAGCAGTTCTTC. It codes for CASSQDPRNNEQFF.

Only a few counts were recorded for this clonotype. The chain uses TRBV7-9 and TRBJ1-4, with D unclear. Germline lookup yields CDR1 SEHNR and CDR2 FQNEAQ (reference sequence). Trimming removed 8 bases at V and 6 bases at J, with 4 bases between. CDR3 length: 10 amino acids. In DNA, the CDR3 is TGTGCCAGCGGGGATGAAAAACTGTTTTTT. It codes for CASGDEKLFF.

CDR3 protein: CASSSRTSRTGNEQFF. In DNA form, the CDR3 reads TGTGCCAGCAGTTCCCGGACTAGCCGTACGGGCAATGAGCAGTTCTTC. The chain is built from TRBV12-3 or TRBV12-4 and TRBJ2-1, with 8 bases aligning to TRBD2. V shed 4 bases, J shed 6 bases, and the junction held 11 bases outside the gene matches. The length of the CDR3 is 16 residues.

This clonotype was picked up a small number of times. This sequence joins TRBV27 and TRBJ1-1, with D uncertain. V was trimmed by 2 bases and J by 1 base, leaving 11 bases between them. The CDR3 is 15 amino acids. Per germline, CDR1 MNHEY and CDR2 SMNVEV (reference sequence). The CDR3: CASSLNIGANTEAFF. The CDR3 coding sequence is TGTGCCAGCAGTTTAAACATTGGAGCGAACACTGAAGCTTTCTTT.

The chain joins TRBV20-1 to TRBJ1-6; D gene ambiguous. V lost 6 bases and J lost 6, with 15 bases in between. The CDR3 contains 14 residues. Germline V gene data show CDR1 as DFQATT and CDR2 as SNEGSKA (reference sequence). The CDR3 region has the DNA TGCAGTGCAAGCGACCGGGCCTCTAATTCACCCCTCCACTTT. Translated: CSASDRASNSPLHF.

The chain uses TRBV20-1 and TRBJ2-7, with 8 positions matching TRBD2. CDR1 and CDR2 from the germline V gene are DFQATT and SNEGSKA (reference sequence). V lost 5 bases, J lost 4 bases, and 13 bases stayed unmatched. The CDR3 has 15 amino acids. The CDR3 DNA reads TGCAGTGCTGAGAGTAGGGGTAGCGGGACATACGAGCAGTACTTC. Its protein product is CSAESRGSGTYEQYF.